These 28 T cell receptor beta chains were sequenced from one sample in a study of beta chain features in type 1 diabetes. Expressed TCRB transcripts were sequenced because the entire RNA isolate underwent reverse transcription. Generated by immunoSEQ multiplex PCR, the TCRdb table keeps only in-frame clones and is missing some. Of about 710,000 clones in the sample, roughly 13% were seen once. Their cognate antigens are unknown. The study, taken as a whole, reports: Moderately but significantly shorter TCRB CDR3s were found in Type 1 diabetes patients in all four CD4+ subsets.

Sequencing was carried out using naive CD4+ T cells from blood. The receptors shown here come from a man between 18 and 29 years old with type 1 diabetes.

This chain joins TRBV15 and TRBJ2-3; D call uncertain. V was trimmed by 0 bases and J by 6 bases, leaving 7 bases between them. Germline values: CDR1 LNHNV, CDR2 YYDKDF (reference sequence). This CDR3 comprises 13 residues. CDR3 nucleotide sequence: TGTGCCACCAGCAGAGATCCGGCGGATACGCAGTATTTT. Protein product: CATSRDPADTQYF.

V usage is TRBV11-2 and J usage is TRBJ1-5, with D hard to call. This CDR3 region has 13 residues. Germline V CDR1 and CDR2: SGHAT, FQNNGV. The V end lost 0 bases, the J end lost 9 bases, and 9 bases lay between the germline ends. In DNA, the CDR3 is TGTGCCAGCAGCTTAGATCGGGAGAGGCCCCAGCATTTT. Translation: CASSLDRERPQHF.

A few counts support this clone. The rearrangement joins TRBV25-1 to TRBJ2-1; the D is unclear. The CDR3 is 14 amino acids. V was clipped by 4 bases and J by 1 base, with 8 bases between them. CDR1 and CDR2 (germline): MGHDK, SYGVNS. The CDR3 nucleotides read TGTGCCAGCAGTGCCCCCGGGTCCTACAATGAGCAGTTCTTC. Amino acids: CASSAPGSYNEQFF.

The chain joins TRBV4-2 to TRBJ1-1, with TRBD1 as a possible D gene (5 bases). The CDR3 runs 15 residues. Per germline, CDR1 LGHNA and CDR2 YNFKEQ. V was shortened by 4 bases and J by 4 bases, with 16 bases between the two germline ends. As DNA, the CDR3 is TGTGCCAGCAGCCTACGGATCGAGGGGTCCACTGAAGCTTTCTTT. As protein: CASSLRIEGSTEAFF.

This clone was found a few times. This chain uses TRBV7-9 with TRBJ2-2; 9 positions agree with TRBD2. Germline lookup yields CDR1 SEHNR and CDR2 FQNEAQ (reference sequence). The CDR3 totals 17 residues. J lost 1 base, V lost 4 bases, and 7 bases had no gene match. This CDR3 is CASSSFRLAVNTGELFF. The CDR3 DNA reads as TGTGCCAGCAGCTCGTTTCGACTAGCGGTGAACACCGGGGAGCTGTTTTTT.

This clone was observed a few times. The CDR3 spells CASSGTVNTEAFF. The DNA for the CDR3 is TGTGCCAGCAGCGGGACGGTGAACACTGAAGCTTTCTTT. The chain has TRBV28 and TRBJ1-1; perhaps TRBD1 as D (5 bases). The length of the CDR3 is 13 residues. V lost 6 bases and J 0 bases, leaving 8 bases between the germline ends. In germline, CDR1 is MDHEN, CDR2 SYDVKM.

The sample holds a few counts of this clone. The chain links TRBV19 to TRBJ1-2; TRBD1 aligns across 7 bases. This CDR3 region has 13 residues. Germline values: CDR1 LNHDA, CDR2 SQIVND (reference sequence). The trim removed 6 bases at V and 8 bases at J, leaving 9 bases unmatched. The CDR3 nucleotides are TGTGCCAGTAGCGACAGGGACCGAGGAGGCTACACCTTC. Protein product: CASSDRDRGGYTF.

In this sample, this clone turned up a few times. The chain links TRBV5-6 to TRBJ1-5; D might be TRBD1 (6 bases). Trimming cost V 4 bases and J 1 base, with 21 bases left between them. Per the germline V gene, CDR1 is SGHDT and CDR2 is YYEEEE. This CDR3 contains 18 residues. The CDR3 loop reads CASSLAGGTTLSNQPQHF. CDR3 DNA: TGTGCCAGCAGCCTGGCCGGCGGGACAACTTTGAGCAATCAGCCCCAGCATTTT.

This clone was detected only a few times. This rearrangement joins TRBV4-1 to TRBJ1-5; tentatively, D is TRBD1 (5 bases). V lost 1 base to trimming and J lost 6 bases, with 13 bases between them. Germline CDR1 is MGHRA and CDR2 is YSYEKL. CDR3 length equals 15 residues. CDR3 sequence: CASSQVQGWTQPQHF. CDR3 DNA: TGCGCCAGCAGCCAAGTCCAGGGTTGGACTCAGCCCCAGCATTTT.

The chain couples TRBV6-6 to TRBJ1-4, with unresolved D. The CDR3 runs to 13 residues. Between the trimmed V and J ends, which lost 6 bases and 5 bases, there was a span of 10 bases. Germline V gene data show CDR1 as MNHNY and CDR2 as SVGAGI (reference sequence). In nucleotides, the CDR3 is TGTGCCAGCAGCGATGGACCGAATGAAAAACTGTTTTTT. As protein: CASSDGPNEKLFF.

The chain recombines TRBV11-2 with TRBJ2-1, with a tentative D call TRBD2 (5 bases). Germline loops: CDR1 SGHAT, CDR2 FQNNGV. Trimming took off 1 base at V and 6 bases at J, with 7 bases between the two ends. There are 13 residues in the CDR3. CDR3 sequence reads: CASSLVRGNEQFF. The CDR3 nucleotides are TGTGCCAGCAGCTTAGTTCGGGGCAATGAGCAGTTCTTC.

The V and J genes are TRBV29-1 and TRBJ1-4; TRBD1 agrees at 7 bases. This CDR3 region has 13 residues. CDR1 SQVTM and CDR2 ANQGSEA come from the germline V gene. The trim removed 7 bases at V and 3 bases at J, leaving 5 bases unmatched. As DNA, the CDR3 is TGCAGCGCACAGGACAGGTCTAATGAAAAACTGTTTTTT. It is translated as CSAQDRSNEKLFF.

This clone was observed a few times. The V and J genes are TRBV5-1 and TRBJ1-1, with D tentatively TRBD1 (6 bases). From germline, CDR1 is SGHRS and CDR2 YFSETQ. This CDR3 has 15 residues. V lost 5 bases and J 0 bases, leaving 14 bases between the germline ends. CDR3 residues: CASRPRGEMNTEAFF. DNA for the CDR3: TGCGCCAGCAGACCCAGGGGAGAAATGAACACTGAAGCTTTCTTT.

V is TRBV5-1 and J is TRBJ2-7, with 7 bases fitting TRBD1. Germline trimming cut 0 bases from V and 6 bases from J; bases unmatched to any gene: 12. Germline V gene data show CDR1 as SGHRS and CDR2 as YFSETQ. The CDR3 spans 16 residues. The CDR3 coding sequence is TGCGCCAGCAGCTTGGCTATCGACAGGGTTTTGGGCGAGCAGTACTTC. It translates to CASSLAIDRVLGEQYF.

The chain couples TRBV27 to TRBJ2-1; 10 bases line up with TRBD2. Germline CDR1 reads MNHEY; CDR2 reads SMNVEV (reference sequence). This CDR3 contains 14 residues. V was clipped by 6 bases and J by 10 bases; unmatched bases: 9. The CDR3 sequence is CASRVAGGPKEQFF. CDR3 nucleotides: TGTGCCAGCAGGGTAGCGGGAGGCCCCAAGGAGCAGTTCTTC.

The V gene is TRBV7-8, the J gene TRBJ2-5, with D unclear. Trimming shortened V by 3 bases and J by 2 bases, and 7 bases separated the two germline ends. The CDR3 totals 13 residues. Germline CDR1 reads SGHVS; CDR2 reads FQNEAQ. The CDR3 loop reads CASSFVRQETQYF. CDR3 coding DNA: TGTGCCAGCAGCTTCGTAAGGCAAGAGACCCAGTACTTC.

This clone turned up a few times. The rearrangement links TRBV7-9 to TRBJ2-5; a weak D match, TRBD2 (6 bases). Germline loops: CDR1 SEHNR, CDR2 FQNEAQ (reference sequence). The ends were cut back, 3 bases at V and 5 bases at J, with 13 bases in the middle. CDR3 size: 14 residues. The chain's CDR3 is CASSFGRGRETQYF. The CDR3 nucleotides read TGTGCCAGCAGCTTCGGGCGGGGAAGGGAGACCCAGTACTTC.

The J gene is TRBJ2-7, the V gene TRBV7-2; no clear D. The CDR3 contains 14 residues. Deletions cut 4 bases from V and 3 bases from J, with 13 bases between. The V gene's germline CDR1 is SGHTA and CDR2 FQGNSA. CDR3 DNA sequence: TGTGCCAGCAGCTCATTCGTGCGGAACTACGAGCAGTACTTC. It specifies CASSSFVRNYEQYF.

This clone was counted between two and nine times. This rearrangement joins TRBV7-9 to TRBJ1-5, with D possibly being TRBD1 (6 bases). Trimming left V 2 bases short and J 12 bases short, with 11 bases between. This CDR3 has 12 residues. Germline assignment: CDR1 SEHNR and CDR2 FQNEAQ (reference sequence). The CDR3 DNA follows: TGTGCCAGCAGCTTAAGGGACACCATCCAGCATTTT. Amino acid sequence: CASSLRDTIQHF.

This clone was seen only a few times. The chain has TRBV7-9 and TRBJ2-5, with 11 bases lining up with TRBD1. Germline trimming cut 3 bases from V and 2 bases from J; bases unmatched to any gene: 5. From germline, CDR1 is SEHNR and CDR2 FQNEAQ (reference sequence). The CDR3 extends over 16 amino acids. The CDR3 protein is CASSLDRGQGQETQYF. The CDR3 nucleotides read TGTGCCAGCAGCTTGGACAGGGGGCAGGGGCAAGAGACCCAGTACTTC.

This chain links TRBV28 with TRBJ2-5; D is possibly TRBD1 (6 bases). The V gene lost 1 base and the J gene lost 3 bases, with 18 bases spanning the gap. The CDR3 extends over 17 amino acids. The germline V gene has CDR1 MDHEN and CDR2 SYDVKM. The CDR3 nucleotides read TGTGCCAGCAGTTTATCCCTATTAAGACAGGTTGAAGAGACCCAGTACTTC. Protein sequence: CASSLSLLRQVEETQYF.

V usage is TRBV27 and J usage is TRBJ2-7, with D unresolved. The V gene lost 6 bases and the J gene lost 6 bases, with 15 bases spanning the gap. Per germline, CDR1 MNHEY and CDR2 SMNVEV (reference sequence). The CDR3 sequence is 13 residues long. CDR3 coding DNA: TGTGCCAGCAGCCCAAACGGGCAGTCCGAGCAGTACTTC. Translated, it gives CASSPNGQSEQYF.

This clone has just a few counts. The chain uses TRBV11-2 and TRBJ2-5; D gene unclear. The better agreement between TRBJ2-7 and the DNA end casts doubt on the J call. CDR1 and CDR2 from the germline V gene are SGHAT and FQNNGV. CDR3 length equals 11 residues. The CDR3 DNA reads as TGTGCCAGCAGTCCCTCCTACGAGCAGTACTTC. It is translated as CASSPSYEQYF.

This clone was detected only a few times. The chain is built from TRBV5-1 and TRBJ2-1; unclear D gene. The germline V gene has CDR1 SGHRS and CDR2 YFSETQ. V shed 0 bases and J shed 1 base, with 14 bases lying between them. There are 17 residues in the CDR3. CDR3 in amino acids: CASSLGAAIVSYNEQFF. CDR3 DNA sequence: TGCGCCAGCAGCTTGGGGGCAGCCATCGTGTCCTACAATGAGCAGTTCTTC.

The chain recombines TRBV5-6 with TRBJ2-3; 8 nucleotides agree with TRBD2. Unmatched junction bases numbered 4, after V lost 1 base and J lost 0 bases. The CDR3 covers 16 residues. CDR1 and CDR2 from the germline V gene are SGHDT and YYEEEE. The CDR3 nucleotides read TGTGCCAGCAGCTTGCGAGCGGGAGCTAGCACAGATACGCAGTATTTT. The encoded protein is CASSLRAGASTDTQYF.

As concerns this clone: This specimen includes other DNA sequences encoding the same CDR3. The rearrangement links TRBV14 to TRBJ1-2; D uncertain. CDR1 is SGHDN, CDR2 FVKESK, per germline. The V gene lost 1 base and the J gene lost 4 bases, with 7 bases spanning the gap. This CDR3 is built from 13 residues. CDR3 amino acids: CASSQGRSYGYTF. CDR3 in DNA: TGTGCCAGCAGCCAAGGACGTTCCTATGGCTACACCTTC.

The chain is built from TRBV19 and TRBJ2-1; D uncertain. V shed 6 bases and J shed 8 bases, with 23 bases lying between them. Germline V gives CDR1 LNHDA, CDR2 SQIVND (reference sequence). The CDR3 extends over 16 amino acids. Here the CDR3 reads CASSLKAGSFAHEQFF. CDR3 nucleotide sequence: TGTGCCAGTAGCCTGAAAGCCGGGTCCTTCGCCCATGAGCAGTTCTTC. Combining the CDR3 with reference TRBV19 and TRBJ2-1 gives the whole variable domain DGGITQSPKYLFRKEGQNVTLSCEQNLNHDAMYWYRQDPGQGLRLIYYSQIVNDFQKGDIAEGYSVSREKKESFPLTVTSAQKNPTAFYLCASSLKAGSFAHEQFFGPGTRLTVL.

V is TRBV7-9 and J is TRBJ1-2; maybe TRBD1 (6 bases). Germline CDR1 is SEHNR and CDR2 is FQNEAQ (reference sequence). CDR3 length: 13 amino acids. The V gene lost 5 bases and the J gene lost 9 bases, with 16 bases spanning the gap. The CDR3 sequence is CASSLTWGASYTF. CDR3 nucleotides: TGTGCCAGCAGCCTCACGTGGGGGGCGAGCTACACCTTC.